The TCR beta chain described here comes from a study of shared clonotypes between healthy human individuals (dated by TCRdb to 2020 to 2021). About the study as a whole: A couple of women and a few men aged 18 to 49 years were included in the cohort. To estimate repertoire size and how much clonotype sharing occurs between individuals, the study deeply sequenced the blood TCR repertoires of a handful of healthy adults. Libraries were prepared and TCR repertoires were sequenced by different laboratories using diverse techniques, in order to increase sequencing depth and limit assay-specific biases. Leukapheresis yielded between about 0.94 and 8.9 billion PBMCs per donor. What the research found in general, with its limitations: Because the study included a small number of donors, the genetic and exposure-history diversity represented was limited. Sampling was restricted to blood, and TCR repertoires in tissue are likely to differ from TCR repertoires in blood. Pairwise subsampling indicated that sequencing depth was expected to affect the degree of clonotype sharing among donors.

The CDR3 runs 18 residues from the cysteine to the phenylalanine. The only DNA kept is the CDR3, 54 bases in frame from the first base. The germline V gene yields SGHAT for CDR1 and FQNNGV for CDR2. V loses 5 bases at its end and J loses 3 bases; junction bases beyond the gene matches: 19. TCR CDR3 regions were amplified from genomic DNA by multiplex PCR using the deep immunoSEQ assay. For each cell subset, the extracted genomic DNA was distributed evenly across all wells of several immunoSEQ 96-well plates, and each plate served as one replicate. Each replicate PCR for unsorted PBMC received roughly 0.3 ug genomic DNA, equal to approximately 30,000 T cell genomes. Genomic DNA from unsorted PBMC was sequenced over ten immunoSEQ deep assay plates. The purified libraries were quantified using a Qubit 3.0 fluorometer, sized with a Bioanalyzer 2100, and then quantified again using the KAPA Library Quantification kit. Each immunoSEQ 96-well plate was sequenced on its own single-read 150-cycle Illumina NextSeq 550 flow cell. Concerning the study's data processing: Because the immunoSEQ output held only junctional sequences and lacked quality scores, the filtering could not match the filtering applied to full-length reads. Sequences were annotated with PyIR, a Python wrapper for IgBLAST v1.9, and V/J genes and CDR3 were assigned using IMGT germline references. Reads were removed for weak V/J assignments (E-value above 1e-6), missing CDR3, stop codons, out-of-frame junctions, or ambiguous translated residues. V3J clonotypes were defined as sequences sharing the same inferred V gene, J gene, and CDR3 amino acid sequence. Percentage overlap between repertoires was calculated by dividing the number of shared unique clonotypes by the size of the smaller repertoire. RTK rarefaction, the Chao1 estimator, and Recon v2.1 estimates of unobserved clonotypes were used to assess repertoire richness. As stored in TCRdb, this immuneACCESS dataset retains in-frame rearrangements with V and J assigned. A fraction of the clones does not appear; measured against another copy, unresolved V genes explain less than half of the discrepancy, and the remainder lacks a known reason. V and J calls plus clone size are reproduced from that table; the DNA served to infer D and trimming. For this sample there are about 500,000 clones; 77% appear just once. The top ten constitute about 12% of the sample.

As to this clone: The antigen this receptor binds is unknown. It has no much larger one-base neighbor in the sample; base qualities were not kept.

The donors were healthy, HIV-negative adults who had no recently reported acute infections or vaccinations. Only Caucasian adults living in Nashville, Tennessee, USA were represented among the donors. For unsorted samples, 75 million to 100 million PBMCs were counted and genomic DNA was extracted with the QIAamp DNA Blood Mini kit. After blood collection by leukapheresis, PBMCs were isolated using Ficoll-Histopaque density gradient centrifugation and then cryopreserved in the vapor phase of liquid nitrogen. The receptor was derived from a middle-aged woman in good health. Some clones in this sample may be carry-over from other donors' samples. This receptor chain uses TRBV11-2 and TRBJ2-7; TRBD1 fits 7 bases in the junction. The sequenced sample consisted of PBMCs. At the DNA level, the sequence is TGTGCCAGCAGCATAAGATCGGGCCAGGGACAGCCTTACTACGAGCAGTACTTC. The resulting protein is CASSIRSGQGQPYYEQYF. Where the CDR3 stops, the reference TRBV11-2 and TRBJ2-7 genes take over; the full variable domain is EAGVAQSPRYKIIEKRQSVAFWCNPISGHATLYWYQQILGQGPKLLIQFQNNGVVDDSQLPKDRFSAERLKGVDSTLKIQPAKLEDSAVYLCASSIRSGQGQPYYEQYFGPGTRLTVT.